These 9 T cell receptor beta chains came from one sample sequenced in a study of blood T cell repertoires in COVID-19 (dated by TCRdb to between 2020 and 2021). The library was obtained by the immunoSEQ multiplex PCR assay. Drawn from immuneACCESS, this table holds only the in-frame rearrangements with V and J called that TCRdb kept. Clones are partly lost; checked studies trace under half to an unresolved V gene and leave the rest unexplained. The sample records 200,000 or so clones, roughly 75% of which are singletons. Around 5.1% of the sample is in the top ten clones. Sequenced: peripheral blood. The receptors originated from a woman in her sixties or seventies with acute or convalescent COVID-19.

This clone has more than one count but fewer than ten. The rearrangement uses TRBV28 and TRBJ1-1; D gene uncertain. Germline CDR1 reads MDHEN; CDR2 reads SYDVKM. Trimming pared 6 bases from V and 4 bases from J, leaving 12 bases between. The CDR3 runs 13 residues. The CDR3 DNA sequence: TGTGCCAGCAGCGGTCAGAGGTTCACTGAAGCTTTCTTT. Its translation: CASSGQRFTEAFF.

The chain combines TRBV9 with TRBJ2-2, with 7 bases identical to TRBD1. The CDR3 consists of 16 residues. Per germline, CDR1 SGDLS and CDR2 YYNGEE. Trimming removed 2 bases from V and 2 bases from J; junction bases left unmatched: 6. The CDR3 DNA sequence: TGTGCCAGCAGCGTCTTACAGGGGCTAAACACCGGGGAGCTGTTTTTT. Its protein is CASSVLQGLNTGELFF. Variable domain in full (rest from reference TRBV9 and TRBJ2-2): DSGVTQTPKHLITATGQRVTLRCSPRSGDLSVYWYQQSLDQGLQFLIQYYNGEERAKGNILERFSAQQFPDLHSELNLSSLELGDSALYFCASSVLQGLNTGELFFGEGSRLTVL.

A few counts support this clone. J is TRBJ1-4 and V is TRBV12-3 or TRBV12-4; D not resolved. This CDR3 is 13 amino acids long. Trimming took off 3 bases at V and 3 bases at J, with 5 bases between the two ends. Here the CDR3 reads CASSFSSNEKLFF. The CDR3 coding sequence is TGTGCCAGCAGTTTTTCGTCTAATGAAAAACTGTTTTTT.

The chain couples TRBV15 to TRBJ1-4, with 7 bases aligning to TRBD1. CDR3 length equals 17 residues. CDR1 and CDR2 from the germline V gene are LNHNV and YYDKDF (reference sequence). J was trimmed by 0 bases and V by 0 bases; bases with no gene match: 4. The CDR3 protein is CATSREGQSTTNEKLFF. CDR3 bases: TGTGCCACCAGCAGAGAGGGACAGTCAACAACTAATGAAAAACTGTTTTTT. Full variable domain (remainder filled in from reference TRBV15 and TRBJ1-4): DAMVIQNPRYQVTQFGKPVTLSCSQTLNHNVMYWYQQKSSQAPKLLFHYYDKDFNNEADTPDNFQSRRPNTSFCFLDIRSPGLGDTAMYLCATSREGQSTTNEKLFFGSGTQLSVL.

This sequence joins TRBV28 and TRBJ2-7; D gene ambiguous. The germline V and J ends were trimmed by 1 base and 3 bases, with 19 bases remaining between them. The CDR3 loop spans 17 amino acids. Per the germline V gene, CDR1 is MDHEN and CDR2 is SYDVKM. CDR3 nucleotide sequence: TGTGCCAGCAGTTTATTCCCCCCGCAACAGAGACACTACGAGCAGTACTTC. Translated: CASSLFPPQQRHYEQYF.

This clone was seen more than once but under ten times. V is TRBV11-3 and J is TRBJ2-3; weak D call: TRBD2 (5 bases). From germline, CDR1 is SGHNT and CDR2 YENEEA. The CDR3 consists of 14 residues. The germline V and J ends were trimmed by 5 bases and 1 base, with 10 bases remaining between them. DNA for the CDR3: TGTGCCAGCAGCCCAGGAGCGGGCACAGATACGCAGTATTTT. It codes for CASSPGAGTDTQYF.

This chain joins TRBV7-9 and TRBJ1-4, with D perhaps matching TRBD1 (5 bases). Germline V gene lookup returns CDR1 SEHNR and CDR2 FQNEAQ (reference sequence). CDR3 size: 14 residues. V lost 8 bases and J 7 bases, leaving 17 bases between the germline ends. The CDR3 loop reads CASGAQRGSEKLFF. The CDR3 region has the DNA TGTGCCAGCGGGGCGCAGCGGGGGAGTGAAAAACTGTTTTTT.

This chain uses TRBV10-3 with TRBJ2-5, with D possibly TRBD2 on 5 matching bases. CDR3 size: 12 residues. Trimming removed 6 bases at V and 4 bases at J, with 9 bases between. Germline lookup yields CDR1 ENHRY and CDR2 SYGVKD. The CDR3 protein is CAISHEGETQYF. The CDR3 DNA follows: TGTGCCATCAGCCACGAGGGAGAGACCCAGTACTTC.

V and J are TRBV19 and TRBJ2-2; D possibly corresponds to TRBD2 (6 bases). V was clipped by 3 bases and J by 5 bases, with 13 bases between them. The CDR3 runs to 15 residues. The germline gives CDR1 LNHDA, CDR2 SQIVND (reference sequence). The CDR3 DNA follows: TGTGCCAGTAGTATGTCCCCGACTAGGACCGGGGAGCTGTTTTTT. This sequence encodes CASSMSPTRTGELFF.